The 26 T cell receptor beta chains given below trace back to one sample, sequenced in a study of OX40 agonist ivuxolimab in advanced cancers. Sequenced by immunoSEQ multiplex PCR; TCRdb stores in-frame clones only, minus some. The sample shows about 82,000 clones, 92% of them seen only once. This sample comprised CD4+ or CD8+ T cells sorted from blood, obtained in a trial of the OX40 agonist ivuxolimab. The source is an adult with an advanced solid tumor such as melanoma, head and neck, liver or kidney cancer.

This clone has a handful of counts. The rearrangement links TRBV15 to TRBJ1-1, with D possibly TRBD1 on 5 matching bases. Germline-derived CDR1 and CDR2 are LNHNV and YYDKDF (reference sequence). This CDR3 region has 15 residues. V was shortened by 2 bases and J by 1 base, with 11 bases between the two germline ends. The CDR3 region has the DNA TGTGCCACCAGCAGACTAGACAGATCGAACACTGAAGCTTTCTTT. This encodes CATSRLDRSNTEAFF.

The genes are TRBV18 and TRBJ2-4; D may be TRBD1 (5 bases). The ends were cut back, 0 bases at V and 8 bases at J, with 14 bases in the middle. The CDR3 totals 15 residues. Germline CDR1 reads KGHSH; CDR2 reads LQKENI. CDR3 in DNA: TGTGCCAGCTCACCACCGGTGGGGCAGGTGGACATTCAGTACTTC. Protein: CASSPPVGQVDIQYF.

This rearrangement joins TRBV4-2 to TRBJ2-7; 9 bases match TRBD2. Germline V CDR1 and CDR2: LGHNA, YNFKEQ. The V segment lost 1 base and the J segment 5 bases; nucleotides outside the gene matches: 6. The CDR3 has 15 amino acids. CDR3 residues: CASSQGLAVGDEQYF. DNA of the CDR3: TGTGCCAGCAGCCAAGGACTAGCGGTAGGGGACGAGCAGTACTTC.

The V call is TRBV12-1, the J call TRBJ2-3; the table's TRBD1 call for D was not verified on the DNA. TRBV12-1 is shown as a pseudogene. This CDR3 region has 15 residues. The CDR3 DNA sequence: TGTGCCAGCAGCTGCCCGGGACAGCGCACAGATACGCAGTATTTT. The encoded protein is CASSCPGQRTDTQYF.

As concerns this clone: An end of the junction differs from the germline gene, which may be a read error. The V gene is TRBV6-1, the J gene TRBJ2-5; D may be TRBD1 or TRBD2 (5 bases each). The CDR3 loop spans 14 amino acids. The germline gives CDR1 MNHNS, CDR2 SASEGT. The CDR3: CASSEAGTQGTQYF. In DNA form, the CDR3 reads TGTGCCAGCAGTGAAGCCGGGACCCAAGGGACCCAGTACTTC.

The J gene is TRBJ2-1, the V gene TRBV7-3; 9 bases are shared with TRBD2. This CDR3 has 16 residues. The V gene end was trimmed by 5 bases and the J gene end by 1 base; junction bases not matched to a gene: 6. The V gene's germline CDR1 is SGHTA and CDR2 FQGTGA. For the CDR3, the DNA is TGTGCCAGCAGCCACTCGAGCGGGGGGTCCTACAATGAGCAGTTCTTC. Encoded protein: CASSHSSGGSYNEQFF.

The chain couples TRBV9 to TRBJ1-4; possible D gene TRBD1, 6 bases. Trimming removed 4 bases at V and 3 bases at J, with 16 bases between. The CDR3 is 16 amino acids. The V gene's germline CDR1 is SGDLS and CDR2 YYNGEE. CDR3 DNA sequence: TGTGCCAGCAGCCCCCGTGACAGGTTGGCTAATGAAAAACTGTTTTTT. It encodes CASSPRDRLANEKLFF.

The chain uses TRBV19 and TRBJ2-7; D possibly corresponds to TRBD1 (5 bases). The V and J ends lost 5 bases and 2 bases respectively, with 10 bases between them. From germline, CDR1 is LNHDA and CDR2 SQIVND (reference sequence). This CDR3 is built from 13 residues. This CDR3 reads CASSVRQTYEQYF. As DNA, the CDR3 is TGTGCCAGTAGTGTTCGACAGACCTACGAGCAGTACTTC.

The V and J genes are TRBV4-3 and TRBJ2-1; D might be TRBD1 (5 bases). CDR1 and CDR2 (germline): LGHNA, YSLEER. This CDR3 has 15 residues. The V end was cut by 0 bases, the J end by 4 bases, with 10 bases between. The CDR3 here is CASSQDRVAYNEQFF. The CDR3 DNA is TGCGCCAGCAGCCAAGACAGGGTGGCTTACAATGAGCAGTTCTTC.

As concerns this clone: Other DNA sequences in this specimen translate into the identical CDR3. V usage is TRBV27 and J usage is TRBJ2-3; 8 nucleotides match TRBD2. The CDR3 loop spans 14 amino acids. Germline CDR1 and CDR2: MNHEY and SMNVEV (reference sequence). The trim removed 3 bases at V and 3 bases at J, leaving 2 bases unmatched. CDR3 sequence: CASSFPGGTDTQYF. CDR3 in DNA: TGTGCCAGCAGTTTTCCGGGGGGGACAGATACGCAGTATTTT.

V is TRBV9 and J is TRBJ2-1; perhaps TRBD1 as D (6 bases). The length of the CDR3 is 15 residues. Germline loops: CDR1 SGDLS, CDR2 YYNGEE. Trimming cost V 1 base and J 7 bases, with 15 bases left between them. CDR3 bases: TGTGCCAGCAGCGTAATAGGGACACCGGGGAATGAGCAGTTCTTC. It codes for CASSVIGTPGNEQFF.

The chain uses TRBV7-8 and TRBJ2-7; D is perhaps TRBD1 (6 bases). The CDR3 contains 14 residues. Deletions cut 4 bases from V and 4 bases from J, with 14 bases between. Per germline, CDR1 SGHVS and CDR2 FQNEAQ. CDR3 protein: CASSSRTASYEQYF. CDR3 bases: TGTGCCAGCAGCTCCAGGACAGCCTCTTACGAGCAGTACTTC.

The V call is TRBV27, the J call TRBJ2-2, with D possibly being TRBD2 (5 bases). V lost 6 bases and J 5 bases, leaving 16 bases between the germline ends. The CDR3 is 15 residues long. Germline CDR1 MNHEY, CDR2 SMNVEV (reference sequence). CDR3 loop: CASRVYSGTTGELFF. The CDR3 DNA is TGTGCCAGCAGGGTCTACAGCGGAACAACCGGGGAGCTGTTTTTT.

This chain uses TRBV27 with TRBJ1-3; D is ambiguous. Deletions cut 6 bases from V and 0 bases from J, with 12 bases between. This CDR3 comprises 15 residues. Per germline, CDR1 MNHEY and CDR2 SMNVEV (reference sequence). Here the CDR3 DNA reads TGTGCCAGCAGGTGGACGGCTAGCTCTGGAAACACCATATATTTT. As protein: CASRWTASSGNTIYF.

V and J are TRBV12-5 and TRBJ2-7, with unresolved D. Trimming took 1 base from V and 2 from J, leaving 6 bases between them. This CDR3 is 13 amino acids long. The V gene's germline CDR1 is LGHNT and CDR2 FRNRAP. CDR3 protein: CASGLGATYEQYF. The CDR3 coding sequence is TGTGCTAGTGGTTTGGGAGCTACCTACGAGCAGTACTTC.

The chain carries TRBV7-6 and TRBJ2-2; maybe TRBD2 (6 bases). V was clipped by 2 bases and J by 6 bases, with 22 bases between them. Germline V gives CDR1 SGHVS, CDR2 FNYEAQ. This CDR3 spans 18 amino acids. The CDR3 loop is CASSLLTVGEGGSGELFF. The CDR3 DNA sequence: TGTGCCAGCAGCTTATTGACTGTGGGGGAAGGAGGGTCCGGGGAGCTGTTTTTT.

V is TRBV7-6 and J is TRBJ2-1; D call uncertain. The germline V gene encodes CDR1 SGHVS and CDR2 FNYEAQ. CDR3 size: 15 residues. The V gene lost 2 bases and the J gene lost 0 bases, with 8 bases spanning the gap. CDR3 nucleotides: TGTGCCAGCAGCTTATATGTAGGCTCCTACAATGAGCAGTTCTTC. Translating gives CASSLYVGSYNEQFF.

The chain couples TRBV10-3 to TRBJ1-1, with a weak D call TRBD1 (6 bases). The length of the CDR3 is 15 residues. With 4 bases removed from V and 1 base from J, the gap between germline ends came to 13 bases. CDR1 is ENHRY, CDR2 SYGVKD, per germline. This CDR3 reads CAISASGGGNTEAFF. The DNA of the CDR3 is TGTGCCATCAGTGCTTCGGGGGGCGGGAACACTGAAGCTTTCTTT.

This clone has a single count. V is TRBV29-1 and J is TRBJ2-1; TRBD2 matches 8 bases. The junction had 11 bases not matched to a gene; V was cut back by 4 bases and J by 9 bases. Germline V lookup: CDR1 SQVTM, CDR2 ANQGSEA. The CDR3 extends over 14 amino acids. The CDR3 DNA sequence: TGCAGCGTTGTAAGTTCGGGGGGGCCTATTGAGCAGTTCTTC. This translates into CSVVSSGGPIEQFF.

Remarks on this clone: Other DNA sequences in the sample encode the same CDR3. The CDR3, as DNA: TGTGCCAGCAGCGGGACAGGGGGCTACGAGCAGTACTTC. It specifies CASSGTGGYEQYF. The rearrangement links TRBV7-9 to TRBJ2-7; 11 bases match TRBD1. V dropped 5 bases and J dropped 3; count of bases not matched to a gene: 0. The CDR3 extends over 13 amino acids. The V gene's germline CDR1 is SEHNR and CDR2 FQNEAQ (reference sequence).

The chain carries TRBV7-6 and TRBJ2-2; D gene uncertain. The germline V gene encodes CDR1 SGHVS and CDR2 FNYEAQ. The CDR3 loop spans 15 amino acids. V was shortened by 0 bases and J by 4 bases, with 9 bases between the two germline ends. The CDR3 spells CASSLAVMGTGELFF. As DNA, the CDR3 is TGTGCCAGCAGCTTAGCTGTGATGGGCACCGGGGAGCTGTTTTTT.

The rearrangement links TRBV5-1 to TRBJ2-2; D perhaps matches TRBD2 (6 bases). Trimming cost V 2 bases and J 3 bases, with 11 bases left between them. The CDR3 has 15 residues. Germline CDR1 is SGHRS and CDR2 is YFSETQ. In nucleotides, the CDR3 is TGCGCCAGCAGCTTTTCCAGGGAGGACACCGGGGAGCTGTTTTTT. Amino acid sequence: CASSFSREDTGELFF.

The V gene is TRBV5-6, the J gene TRBJ2-7; weak D call: TRBD2 (5 bases). The CDR3 runs to 13 residues. Trimming left V 4 bases short and J 5 bases short, with 13 bases between. Germline V gene data show CDR1 as SGHDT and CDR2 as YYEEEE. The CDR3 region is CASSPGSGNEQYF. The CDR3 DNA is TGTGCCAGCAGCCCAGGATCGGGGAACGAGCAGTACTTC.

This clone was picked up one time. The V gene is TRBV4-1, the J gene TRBJ2-7; 7 nucleotides align to TRBD1. The CDR3 spans 15 residues. V dropped 4 bases and J dropped 2; count of bases not matched to a gene: 8. Germline values: CDR1 MGHRA, CDR2 YSYEKL. DNA for the CDR3: TGCGCCAGCAGCCGGGACAGTTCGGCCACCTACGAGCAGTACTTC. It encodes CASSRDSSATYEQYF.

This chain connects TRBV6-5 to TRBJ1-2; D uncertain. Germline CDR1 and CDR2: MNHEY and SVGAGI. Between the trimmed V and J ends, which lost 0 bases and 3 bases, there was a span of 11 bases. CDR3 length: 15 residues. CDR3 amino acids: CASSYSMQLDYGYTF. DNA for the CDR3: TGTGCCAGCAGTTACTCGATGCAGCTGGACTATGGCTACACCTTC.

This chain joins TRBV4-1 and TRBJ2-1; D perhaps matches TRBD1 (6 bases). This CDR3 has 14 amino acids. V was shortened by 1 base and J by 12 bases, with 16 bases between the two germline ends. Germline values: CDR1 MGHRA, CDR2 YSYEKL. CDR3 in DNA: TGCGCCAGCAGCCAAGGGGGGCTCAGATTGGCGCAGTTCTTC. Its protein is CASSQGGLRLAQFF.